The rows below give T cell receptor beta chains drawn from one sample of a study of early T cells in non-severe SARS-CoV-2 infection. Each CDR3 protein gets one entry after TCRdb re-called the 5' RACE reads with MiXCR. The table shows approximately 77,000 distinct CDR3 sequences, with about 12% occurring only once. Material for sequencing was whole blood. All receptors come from an adult who was a healthcare worker with PCR-confirmed SARS-CoV-2 infection or an uninfected control (not recorded which). Both conserved end residues are part of each CDR3. Each record gives: D gene, clone size, V gene, CDR3 length, J gene, CDR3 DNA, CDR3 protein. D genes are given only for firm matches. Size is stated for part of the rows, as once, few or many counts, or as a class when the clone is expanded.

d_gene: .
abundance: .
v_gene: TRBV28
len: 16
j_gene: TRBJ2-1
CDR3nt: TGTGCCAGCAACCTAAGCGGTTCAGGTACCTACAATGAGCAGTTCTTC
CDR3aa: CASNLSGSGTYNEQFF

d_gene: .
abundance: .
v_gene: TRBV20-1
len: 14
j_gene: TRBJ2-3
CDR3nt: TGCAGTGCTAAGTCCCCTAGCGCCACAGATACGCAGTATTTT
CDR3aa: CSAKSPSATDTQYF

d_gene: .
abundance: few
v_gene: TRBV9
len: 16
j_gene: TRBJ2-1
CDR3nt: TGTGCCAGCAGCGTAGCGTTAGCTAGCTCCTACAATGAGCAGTTCTTC
CDR3aa: CASSVALASSYNEQFF

d_gene: .
abundance: many
v_gene: TRBV7-2
len: 17
j_gene: TRBJ2-5
CDR3nt: TGTGCCAGCAGCCCGAGACGGGCCGGGATAGGGTCAGAGACCCAGTACTTC
CDR3aa: CASSPRRAGIGSETQYF

d_gene: .
abundance: .
v_gene: TRBV3-1
len: 14
j_gene: TRBJ2-2
CDR3nt: TGTGCCAGCAGCCGTACAGCGAACACCGGGGAGCTGTTTTTT
CDR3aa: CASSRTANTGELFF

d_gene: .
abundance: many
v_gene: TRBV5-4
len: 15
j_gene: TRBJ2-7
CDR3nt: TGTGCCAGCAGCTTGGGTAGGAGCGGCCCTACGAGCGAGTACTTC
CDR3aa: CASSLGRSGPTSEYF

d_gene: TRBD2
abundance: few
v_gene: TRBV7-9
len: 15
j_gene: TRBJ2-4
CDR3nt: TGTGCCAGCAGCTTAGTCGGCGGGGGGAGAAACATTCAGTACTTC
CDR3aa: CASSLVGGGRNIQYF

d_gene: .
abundance: few
v_gene: TRBV27
len: 16
j_gene: TRBJ2-1
CDR3nt: TGTGCCAGCAGACCATTCGGGGCCAACTCGAGGAATGAGCAGTTCTTC
CDR3aa: CASRPFGANSRNEQFF

d_gene: .
abundance: many
v_gene: TRBV20-1
len: 13
j_gene: TRBJ1-5
CDR3nt: TGCAGTGCTAGCGGGGACGGCAATCAGCCCCAGCATTTT
CDR3aa: CSASGDGNQPQHF

d_gene: TRBD2
abundance: few
v_gene: TRBV12-3/TRBV12-4
len: 17
j_gene: TRBJ2-7
CDR3nt: TGTGCCAGCAGTTTATCCCTCACGGGGGGACCCGCCTACGAGCAGTACTTC
CDR3aa: CASSLSLTGGPAYEQYF

d_gene: .
abundance: few
v_gene: TRBV6-1
len: 11
j_gene: TRBJ1-2
CDR3nt: TGTGCCAGTAGGGTTAACTATGGCTACACCTTC
CDR3aa: CASRVNYGYTF

d_gene: TRBD2
abundance: many
v_gene: TRBV20-1
len: 14
j_gene: TRBJ2-1
CDR3nt: TGCAGTGCTAATTTCGGGGGGGAGGGAAATGAGCAGTTCTTC
CDR3aa: CSANFGGEGNEQFF

d_gene: TRBD1
abundance: few
v_gene: TRBV5-4
len: 16
j_gene: TRBJ2-2
CDR3nt: TGTGCCAGCAGCACCGGGACAGGGGTTTACACCGGGGAGCTGTTTTTT
CDR3aa: CASSTGTGVYTGELFF

d_gene: .
abundance: few
v_gene: TRBV5-1
len: 14
j_gene: TRBJ1-6
CDR3nt: TGCGCCAGCAGCTTGGCAGGGAGAGGGTCACCCCTCCACTTT
CDR3aa: CASSLAGRGSPLHF

d_gene: .
abundance: many
v_gene: TRBV29-1
len: 14
j_gene: TRBJ2-4
CDR3nt: TGCAGCGTTGAAGGGGGGGCAGGGGTTGACATTCAGTACTTC
CDR3aa: CSVEGGAGVDIQYF

d_gene: .
abundance: .
v_gene: TRBV10-3
len: 16
j_gene: TRBJ2-1
CDR3nt: TGTGCCATCAGTGATGCGCGGCAGAGCTCCTACAATGAGCAGTTCTTC
CDR3aa: CAISDARQSSYNEQFF

d_gene: .
abundance: .
v_gene: TRBV29-1
len: 11
j_gene: TRBJ2-5
CDR3nt: TGCAGCCCGAGGGCTAATGGGACCCAGTACTTC
CDR3aa: CSPRANGTQYF

d_gene: TRBD2
abundance: many
v_gene: TRBV28
len: 15
j_gene: TRBJ2-1
CDR3nt: TGTGCCAGCAGTTTTCCGACTAGCGGGAGAAATGAGCAGTTCTTC
CDR3aa: CASSFPTSGRNEQFF